The text below deals with one T cell receptor beta chain. This clone appeared a single time. Its antigen target is currently unknown. Per-nucleotide qualities are absent, and no much larger clonotype sits a single base away. The sample is drawn from a study of blood T cell repertoires in COVID-19 (dated by TCRdb to the early 2020s). Describing the broader study: Samples covering the acute and convalescent phases of COVID-19 were provided by collaborators in the United States, Italy and Spain. The material from the prospective study consisted of cDNA or gDNA derived from T cells, B-cell-depleted T cells, or PBMCs. Deeply sampled blood TCRbeta repertoires from subjects exposed to, actively infected with, or recovered from COVID-19 were included in the dataset. The repertoires were released in a freely available public database intended as a resource for research on the immune response to SARS-CoV-2. The samples were drawn from the first 160 participants of the ongoing ImmuneRACE study and from some 1,300 subjects provided by 6 global collaborators. Nearly every sample came with metadata listing a de-identified subject ID, COVID-19 status, age in years and sex. Where available, HLA class I and class II types were taken from metadata supplied by the sample provider and were not determined by assay-based typing.

Study-wide findings and limitations: The quantity of clinical and demographic metadata differed by source and by participant and was supplied without curation.

The V end loses 5 bases and the J end loses 9 bases, and a stretch of 20 bases separates them. Taken from cysteine to phenylalanine, the CDR3 has 16 residues. This entry keeps only the CDR3 DNA: 48 bases, framed from base 1. Sequences MDHEN (CDR1) and SYDVKM (CDR2) are obtained from the germline V gene. TCRbeta CDR3 regions were amplified from genomic DNA using the immunoSEQ Assay, a bias-controlled multiplex PCR. Under the source paper's analysis protocol: The number of nucleated cells in each sample was estimated by amplification of reference gene primers within the assay. To quantify the absolute abundance of each unique TCRbeta CDR3 rearrangement, sequence reads were collapsed and filtered. For each sample, productive Simpson clonality was calculated by taking the square root of Simpson's diversity index across productive rearrangements. Held by TCRdb, this immuneACCESS table contains in-frame sequences only and omits some clones. Under half of the omission traces to an unresolved V gene where checked; the cause of the rest is unknown. V, J and clone size are taken as reported in that table, and D and trimming were inferred from the DNA itself. This sample lists 200,000 to 250,000 clones; approximately 83% were detected once. The ten top clones hold roughly 7.4% of the sample.

The collaborating institutions used their own protocols to collect whole blood in K2EDTA tubes. Collaborator samples were shipped for TCRbeta analysis as frozen whole blood, isolated PBMCs, or DNA extracted from either sample type. The sequence was obtained from a woman between 45 and 60 years old with acute or convalescent COVID-19. Sequencing input: peripheral blood. The rearrangement combines TRBV28 with TRBJ1-6; perhaps TRBD1 is the D gene, with 6 bases matching. The nucleotide sequence reads as follows: TGTGCCAGCAGTACTGGAGGTCAGGGGATCTCTTCACCCCTCCACTTT. It translates to CASSTGGQGISSPLHF.